This T cell receptor (beta chain) emerged from a study of T cells in Graves' hyperthyroidism and ophthalmopathy (dated by TCRdb to the late 2010s). Background for the entire study: Peripheral blood was collected at initial diagnosis, before any treatment. To identify TCR V-J signatures that set the groups apart, the researchers used a discovery cohort of about a hundred patients, made up of approximately 43 with Graves' ophthalmopathy and about 55 with stable Graves' hyperthyroidism. Prospective prediction of ophthalmopathy was tested in an independent validation cohort consisting of some 18 hyperthyroidism patients and over 15 patients who later progressed to ophthalmopathy. The roughly 100 discovery patients were randomly split 7:3 into training and test sets. Following sampling, methimazole starting at 30 mg daily was given to hyperthyroidism patients, and high-dose intravenous methylprednisolone was given to ophthalmopathy patients. In addition, the study compared T-cell repertoires in thyroid tissue and in blood from a handful of Graves' hyperthyroidism patients. TCR Vbeta CDR3 sequencing of approximately 140 peripheral blood samples (under 45 ophthalmopathy, 75 hyperthyroidism and roughly 17 progressor patients) is reported in the paper.

Beyond this particular receptor, the publication reports: Blood samples also contained most of the expanded thyroid clonotypes (frequency above 0.001), which suggests that blood repertoires may reflect thyroid immune responses. Sample size was not statistically predetermined, and investigators were not blinded to group allocation. A 13 V-J signature model separated ophthalmopathy from stable hyperthyroidism, with approximately 87% sensitivity and about 81% specificity in cross-validation and 80%/75% in testing. In validation, progression to ophthalmopathy was predicted by the model with nearly 71% sensitivity and around 75% specificity, a median of approximately 6.5 months before onset.

In the case of this clonotype: This receptor's antigen is unknown. No base qualities exist here, and no much larger clone lies one base off it.

Ophthalmopathy patients had moderately to severely active disease, with a Clinical Activity Score of 3 or more, a NOSPECS grade of 4 or more, and a disease duration of less than 3 months. The study excluded patients with uncontrolled infections, other autoimmune diseases, pregnancy or lactation. Diagnoses were established on the basis of clinical symptoms, serum thyroxine and TRAb, thyroid ultrasound, and orbital computed tomography. PBMCs were isolated from more than 9 ml of fresh peripheral blood by Ficoll-Paque density gradient centrifugation. Total RNA was extracted using Trizol reagent, and RNA quality was assessed on an Agilent 2100 Bioanalyzer. The TCR beta CDR3 regions were amplified from RNA transcripts. The first round of RT-PCR for the TCR CDR3 was performed with the HTBI primer set and the Qiagen OneStep RT-PCR kit. The libraries were constructed in a second round of multiplex PCR and then size-selected and purified. The libraries were sequenced on an Illumina HiSeq2000 using paired-end 100 bp reads. The published analysis was carried out like this. SOAPnuke was used to process the raw data, with reads discarded if the reads contained adapters or uncalled bases, had a mean Phred below 15, or lacked an exact constant-primer or identifier match. COPE v1.2.5 was used to merge high-quality paired reads, and clonotypes were defined as unique nucleotide sequences. MiTCR v1.1 was used to align the clonotypes against IMGT TRBV, TRBD and TRBJ reference segments. The analysis included only V-J combinations with a frequency above 0.0001, which together covered 98% to 99.2% of the repertoires. A TCS score was defined as the ratio between F50 (clonal expansion) and ExV (chaos), using BLOSUM62-based TCRdist between CDR3 peptides within each V-J. Welch's t-statistics and random forest reduced 514 V-J features to under 15, which were used in a naive Bayes classifier (R e1071). TCRdb redid the processing of the public reads, applying fastp at Q25 and MiXCR, and retained in-frame beta chains. Identical CDR3 protein sequences are pooled into one entry, listed with their most common genes and DNA. The V and J calls shown here were made by TCRdb, not taken from the authors' results. The sample includes hundreds of thousands of distinct CDR3 sequences, with less than 25% observed a single time. Clones ranked in the top ten supply under 35% of the sample.

Trimming removed 2 bases from V and 5 bases from J; the gene matches leave 10 bases unexplained. The CDR3 contains 18 residues, cysteine and phenylalanine counted. The entry retains the CDR3 DNA only, 54 bases that are in frame from base 1. In the germline V gene, CDR1 corresponds to SGDLS and CDR2 to YYNGEE. The receptor was isolated from a man aged 25 to 45 with Graves' ophthalmopathy. Input material: blood. The V gene is TRBV9 and the J gene is TRBJ2-3; 14 bases in between match TRBD2. The bases are TGTGCCAGCAGCGTGACTAGCGGGAGGGCCTTGTCCGGAGATACGCAGTATTTT. Translated, it gives CASSVTSGRALSGDTQYF.